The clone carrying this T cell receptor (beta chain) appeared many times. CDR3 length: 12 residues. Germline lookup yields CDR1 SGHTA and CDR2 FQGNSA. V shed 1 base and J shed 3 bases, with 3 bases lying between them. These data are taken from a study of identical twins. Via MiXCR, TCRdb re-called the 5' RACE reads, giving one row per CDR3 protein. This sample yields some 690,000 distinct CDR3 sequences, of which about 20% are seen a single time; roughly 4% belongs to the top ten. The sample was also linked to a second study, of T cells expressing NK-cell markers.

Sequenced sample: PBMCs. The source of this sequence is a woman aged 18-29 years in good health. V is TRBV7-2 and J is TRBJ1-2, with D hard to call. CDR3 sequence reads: CASSLEYYGYTF. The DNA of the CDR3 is TGTGCCAGCAGCTTAGAATACTATGGCTACACCTTC.